A selection of T cell receptor beta chains follows, all from one sample in a study of shared clonotypes between healthy human individuals. Sequencing used immunoSEQ multiplex PCR; TCRdb keeps in-frame clones, though not all of them. The sample records over 950,000 clones, about 80% being singletons. Sequenced input: memory CD4+ T cells from PBMCs. These receptors were taken from a man younger than 35 in good health. Some clones in this sample may be carry-over from other donors' samples. The CDR3 runs from the conserved cysteine through the conserved F or W. D genes are given only for firm matches. Some rows have no size entry. The others give once, few or many, or a class for an expanded clone.

>TRBV10-3|NA|NA|TRBJ2-7
TGTGCCACCAGGGGGACTGAGCGTGACTACGAGCAGTACTTC
CATRGTERDYEQYF
>TRBV28|NA|TRBD2|TRBJ2-7
TGTGCCAGCAGTCGGACTAGCGGGAGCTGGTACGAGCAGTACTTC
CASSRTSGSWYEQYF
>TRBV7-3|NA|TRBD2|TRBJ2-1
TGTGCCAGCAGCGCGGGACTAGCGGTCTACAATGAGCAGTTCTTC
CASSAGLAVYNEQFF
>TRBV28|NA|TRBD1|TRBJ1-3
TGTGCCAGCAGTTTGGCCGGGACAGACCTCTCTGGAAACACCATATATTTT
CASSLAGTDLSGNTIYF
>TRBV25-1|NA|NA|TRBJ1-2
TGTGCCAGCATGCCAAGGGATTTCTATGGCTACACCTTC
CASMPRDFYGYTF
>TRBV7-3|NA|TRBD2|TRBJ2-5
TGTGCCAGCAGCGCGGGACTAGCAGAGACCCAGTACTTC
CASSAGLAETQYF
>TRBV7-9|few|NA|TRBJ2-2
TGTGCCAGCAGCCCCCCCGACAACCGGCTGGGCACCGGGGAGCTGTTTTTT
CASSPPDNRLGTGELFF
>TRBV2|NA|NA|TRBJ1-1
TGTGCCAGCAGTGAGGTCGGGTGGAACACTGAAGCTTTCTTT
CASSEVGWNTEAFF
>TRBV5-6|NA|TRBD2|TRBJ2-5
TGTGCCAGCAGCCCCGGGACTAGCGGGAGTGGAGAGACCCAGTACTTC
CASSPGTSGSGETQYF
>TRBV11-2|NA|TRBD2|TRBJ2-7
TGTGCCAGCAGCTTTCTAGCGGGGGGATTCGAGAGCTCCTACGAGCAGTACTTC
CASSFLAGGFESSYEQYF
>TRBV9|NA|TRBD1|TRBJ2-5
TGTGCCAGCAGCGAGAGGACAGGGGGAGAGACCCAGTACTTC
CASSERTGGETQYF
>TRBV2|NA|TRBD1|TRBJ2-7
TGTGCCAGCAGAGCCGGGACAGGGAACTCCTACGAGCAGTACTTC
CASRAGTGNSYEQYF
>TRBV28|NA|NA|TRBJ1-5
TGTGCCAGCGGGGCATCGGGTCAGCCCCAGCATTTT
CASGASGQPQHF
>TRBV25-1|NA|NA|TRBJ2-1
TGTGCCAGCAGTGGACGTATCTATGAGCAGTTCTTC
CASSGRIYEQFF
>TRBV28|NA|TRBD1|TRBJ2-3
TGTGCCAGCAGTCGTACGGTTTCAGGGGGCTTATATTTT
CASSRTVSGGLYF
>TRBV29-1|NA|TRBD2|TRBJ2-5
TGCAGCGTAGTGACTAGCGGGAGCGGGAGGGTCCAAGAGACCCAGTACTTC
CSVVTSGSGRVQETQYF
>TRBV5-1|NA|TRBD1|TRBJ1-5
TGCGCCAGCAGCTTGGGGGACAGTAGCAATCAGCCCCAGCATTTT
CASSLGDSSNQPQHF
>TRBV7-9|many|NA|TRBJ2-2
TGTGCCAGCAGACCCGGGACGGCGAACACCGGGGAGCTGTTTTTT
CASRPGTANTGELFF
>TRBV11-3|once|NA|TRBJ2-3
TGTGCCAGCAGCTTAGGGACGGCAGATACGCAGTATTTT
CASSLGTADTQYF
>TRBV6-1|NA|NA|TRBJ2-1
TGTGCCAGCAGTAAGGACTCTGAGTACAATGAGCAGTTCTTC
CASSKDSEYNEQFF
>TRBV28|few|NA|TRBJ1-1
TGTGCCAGCATCCCAGCAGGGAGGAACACTGAAGCTTTCTTT
CASIPAGRNTEAFF
>TRBV2|NA|NA|TRBJ1-2
TGTGCCAGCATAGAGGACGGCGACTATGGCTACACCTTC
CASIEDGDYGYTF
>TRBV6-5|many|TRBD1|TRBJ2-7
TGTGCCAGCAGTTACTCAAGACAGGGGATGAACGAGCAGTACTTC
CASSYSRQGMNEQYF
>TRBV18|many|NA|TRBJ2-7
TGTGCCAGCTCACGATCCTCCGACTCGGAGGAGCAGTACTTC
CASSRSSDSEEQYF
>TRBV18|NA|TRBD1|TRBJ1-1
TGTGCCAGCTCACAAACAGGGGGCTCGGACACTGAAGCTTTCTTT
CASSQTGGSDTEAFF
>TRBV15|NA|TRBD2|TRBJ2-1
TGTGCCACCCGCGCGGGAGGATCGTACAATGAGCAGTTCTTC
CATRAGGSYNEQFF
>TRBV15|NA|TRBD1|TRBJ1-3
TGTGCCACCAGCAGAGGACAGGGTCCTCCTGGAAACACCATATATTTT
CATSRGQGPPGNTIYF
>TRBV5-6|few|NA|TRBJ1-2
TGTGCCAGCAGCTCCAGGACAGCGAACTATGGCTACACCTTC
CASSSRTANYGYTF
>TRBV11-3|NA|NA|TRBJ2-3
TGTGCCAGCAGCTTAGGCGGGACAAGCACAGATACGCAGTATTTT
CASSLGGTSTDTQYF
>TRBV2|NA|TRBD2|TRBJ2-1
TGTGCCAGCAGGAGGGGTCTAGCGGGAGCTTATGAGCAGTTCTTC
CASRRGLAGAYEQFF
>TRBV9|NA|NA|TRBJ2-5
TGTGCCAGCAGCGTTGGGACGGCAGAAGAGACCCAGTACTTC
CASSVGTAEETQYF
>TRBV9|NA|TRBD2|TRBJ2-3
TGTGCCAGCAGCGTAATAGGGGCTAGCGGAACAGATACGCAGTATTTT
CASSVIGASGTDTQYF
>TRBV6-1|NA|TRBD2|TRBJ2-2
TGTGCCAGCAGTGGGCTAGCGGGAGGAAGCACCGGGGAGCTGTTTTTT
CASSGLAGGSTGELFF
>TRBV27|NA|TRBD2|TRBJ2-7
TGTGCCAGCAGTTCAGGGAGGGTAAAAGGCGAGCAGTACTTC
CASSSGRVKGEQYF
>TRBV7-2|NA|NA|TRBJ1-1
TGTGCCAGCATGGGGTGGGCGATGAACACTGAAGCTTTCTTT
CASMGWAMNTEAFF
>TRBV30|NA|NA|TRBJ1-5
TGTGCCTGGAGCGCGGCAAATGGGGATCAGCCCCAGCATTTT
CAWSAANGDQPQHF
>TRBV29-1|many|NA|TRBJ2-4
TGCAGCGTTGGGCAAGACACCGGAAAAAACATTCAGTACTTC
CSVGQDTGKNIQYF
>TRBV5-4|NA|NA|TRBJ2-7
TGTGCCAGCAGCTCTCGCTACGAGCAGTACTTC
CASSSRYEQYF
>TRBV11-2|NA|TRBD2|TRBJ2-5
TGTGCCAGCAGCCTCCGACTAGCGGTGTACCAAGAGACCCAGTACTTC
CASSLRLAVYQETQYF
>TRBV28|NA|TRBD2|TRBJ2-4
TGTGCCAGCAGCTCAAGACTAGCGGGCGGTGCAAACATTCAGTACTTC
CASSSRLAGGANIQYF
>TRBV6-6|NA|NA|TRBJ2-1
TGTGCCAGCAGTTCATCTACAGGGATCCCCTACAATGAGCAGTTCTTC
CASSSSTGIPYNEQFF
>TRBV6-1|NA|NA|TRBJ2-7
TGTGCCAGCAGGGACATCTACTACGAGCAGTACTTC
CASRDIYYEQYF
>TRBV5-1|NA|NA|TRBJ2-7
TGCGCCAGCAGCTCGCCCTACGAGCAGTACTTC
CASSSPYEQYF
>TRBV5-1|NA|TRBD1|TRBJ2-1
TGCGCCAGCAGCTTGGAGTCAGGGGGCTATGGTGAGCAGTTCTTC
CASSLESGGYGEQFF
>TRBV18|few|NA|TRBJ2-7
TGTGCCAGTTCGGACGGAGCCTACGAGCAGTACTTC
CASSDGAYEQYF
>TRBV11-2|once|NA|TRBJ1-6
TGTGCCAGCAGCCCCGCAACGAGCTCCTATAATTCACCCCTCCACTTT
CASSPATSSYNSPLHF
>TRBV6-5|NA|NA|TRBJ1-3
TGTGCCAGCAGTTACTCCTGGGGTTCTGGAAACACCATATATTTT
CASSYSWGSGNTIYF
>TRBV11-3|NA|NA|TRBJ1-1
TGTGCCAGCAAAGACGGCCCCGCGAACACTGAAGCTTTCTTT
CASKDGPANTEAFF
>TRBV7-2|NA|TRBD2|TRBJ2-1
TGTGCCAGCAGCCCGCCGGGACTAGCGGGAGGAGTGCAGTTCTTC
CASSPPGLAGGVQFF
>TRBV5-4|NA|NA|TRBJ1-4
TGTGCCACAACCGCCCGCGGCTATAATGAAAAACTGTTTTTT
CATTARGYNEKLFF
>TRBV6-6|NA|TRBD1|TRBJ1-5
TGTGCCAGCACCACCGGACAGGGTGGTCAGCCCCAGCATTTT
CASTTGQGGQPQHF
>TRBV9|NA|TRBD1|TRBJ1-1
TGTGCCAGCAGCCTAGGGGGCAGGGACACTGAAGCTTTCTTT
CASSLGGRDTEAFF
>TRBV30|NA|NA|TRBJ1-5
TGTGCCTGGAGTGGCCCGGGAGGGATCTATCAGCCCCAGCATTTT
CAWSGPGGIYQPQHF
>TRBV4-2|NA|TRBD1|TRBJ1-1
TGTGCCAGCAGCCAAGGACAGGGCCGGGACACTGAAGCTTTCTTT
CASSQGQGRDTEAFF
>TRBV30|NA|NA|TRBJ1-1
TGTGCCTGGAGTGTGCCAGGTGAAGCTTTCTTT
CAWSVPGEAFF